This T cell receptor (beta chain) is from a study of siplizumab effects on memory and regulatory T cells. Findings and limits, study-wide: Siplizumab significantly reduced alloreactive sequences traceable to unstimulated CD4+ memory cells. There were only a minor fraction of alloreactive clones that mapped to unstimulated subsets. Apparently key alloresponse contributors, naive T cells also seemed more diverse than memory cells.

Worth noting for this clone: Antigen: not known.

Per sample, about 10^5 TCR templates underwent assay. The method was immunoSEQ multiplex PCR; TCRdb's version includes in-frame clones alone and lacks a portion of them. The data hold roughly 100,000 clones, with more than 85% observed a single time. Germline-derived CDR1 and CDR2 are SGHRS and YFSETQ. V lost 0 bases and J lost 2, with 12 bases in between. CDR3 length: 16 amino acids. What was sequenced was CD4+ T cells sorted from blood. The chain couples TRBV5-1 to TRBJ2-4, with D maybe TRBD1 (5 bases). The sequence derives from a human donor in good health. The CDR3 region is CASSLETQGPKNIQYF. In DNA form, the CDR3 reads TGCGCCAGCAGCTTGGAAACCCAGGGCCCCAAAAACATTCAGTACTTC.